Presented here are 14 T cell receptor beta chains from one specimen sequenced in a study of blood T cells in healthy people across ages. It was with a sample-barcoded 5' primer and a J-beta primer mix that a second PCR of roughly 7 to 12 cycles was run. TCRdb redid the calling of the 5' RACE reads with MiXCR, one entry per CDR3 protein. The sample has roughly 1,800,000 distinct CDR3 sequences; about 50% are singletons. What was sequenced was blood. These receptors came from a woman in her thirties or forties in good health.

Of note for this clonotype: A read error may produce the germline difference seen at one junction end. As DNA, the CDR3 is TGTGACAGCAGCACGGGGACTCTAGCCAAAAACATTCAGTACTTC. Translation gives CDSSTGTLAKNIQYF. The J gene is TRBJ2-4, the V gene TRBV11-2; TRBD2 might be the D (6 bases). The CDR3 totals 15 residues. The germline V gene encodes CDR1 SGHAT and CDR2 FQNNGV.

CDR3: CASSLRVAGYQETQYF. CDR3 nucleotide sequence: TGTGCCAGCAGTTTACGGGTAGCGGGGTACCAAGAGACCCAGTACTTC. The rearrangement uses TRBV12-3 or TRBV12-4 and TRBJ2-5; 8 nucleotides match TRBD2. CDR3 size: 16 residues. With V trimmed by 2 bases and J by 0 bases, 5 bases remained unmatched.

Concerning this clonotype itself: One end of the junction fails to match germline, which may point to a read error. CDR3 nucleotides: TGTGCCAGCAGTTACAGGGGTCGGGAGCCCCGGCATTTT. Amino acids: CASSYRGREPRHF. The chain couples TRBV6-5 to TRBJ1-5; D is possibly TRBD1 (5 bases). Germline V gene lookup returns CDR1 MNHEY and CDR2 SVGAGI. The CDR3 is 13 amino acids.

The chain carries TRBV28 and TRBJ1-4; D may be TRBD1 (6 bases). The germline V and J ends were trimmed by 3 bases and 8 bases, with 13 bases remaining between them. CDR3 length: 14 residues. Germline assignment: CDR1 MDHEN and CDR2 SYDVKM. The CDR3 DNA follows: TGTGCCAGCAGTTTGCTCCGGGGGCGCGAAAAACTGTTTTTT. Amino acids: CASSLLRGREKLFF.

As to this clonotype: A much bigger clone sits one base away, suggesting this may be a read error. The rearrangement links TRBV20-1 to TRBJ1-5; 7 nucleotides match TRBD1. This CDR3 has 14 amino acids. Germline values: CDR1 DFQATT, CDR2 SNEGSKA (reference sequence). The CDR3 here is CSARGDSANRPQHF. The DNA of the CDR3 is TGCAGTGCTAGAGGGGACAGCGCGAATCGGCCCCAGCATTTT.

V and J are TRBV5-1 and TRBJ1-1; a possible D gene is TRBD1 (5 bases). Germline-derived CDR1 and CDR2 are SGHRS and YFSETQ. The V gene lost 4 bases and the J gene lost 7 bases, with 20 bases spanning the gap. This CDR3 is 15 amino acids long. CDR3 coding DNA: TGCGCCAGCAGCCTCCGAGTGGGGGACGTCAGTGAAGCTTTCTTT. Its translation is CASSLRVGDVSEAFF.

This clonotype appeared a few times. The gene calls are TRBV7-2 and TRBJ2-5; 7 nucleotides agree with TRBD2. The V segment lost 5 bases and the J segment 2 bases; nucleotides outside the gene matches: 8. CDR1 is SGHTA and CDR2 is FQGNSA in the germline V gene. The CDR3 has 15 residues. The CDR3 DNA follows: TGTGCCAGCAGCCCAGGGACTACTCTTCAAGAGACCCAGTACTTC. Protein sequence: CASSPGTTLQETQYF.

This clonotype was picked up one time. J is TRBJ1-1 and V is TRBV10-3, with D perhaps TRBD1 (5 bases). CDR3 size: 13 residues. Germline CDR1 reads ENHRY; CDR2 reads SYGVKD. V lost 10 bases, J lost 0 bases, and 12 bases lay in between. Here the CDR3 DNA reads TGTGCCACGGAAGGGACGGTGAACACTGAAGCTTTCTTT. It is translated as CATEGTVNTEAFF.

The chain is built from TRBV29-1 and TRBJ1-5; weak D call: TRBD1 (6 bases). Trimming took off 4 bases at V and 9 bases at J, with 16 bases between the two ends. The CDR3 contains 13 residues. Germline V gives CDR1 SQVTM, CDR2 ANQGSEA. CDR3 nucleotide sequence: TGCAGCGTTGTGGAGGGGGACGCAGGGCCCCAGCATTTT. Its translation: CSVVEGDAGPQHF.

Regarding this clonotype: Compared with germline, one end of the junction differs, possibly owing to a read error. V is TRBV9 and J is TRBJ2-5; TRBD2 matches 11 bases. Per germline, CDR1 SGDLS and CDR2 YYNGEE. The CDR3 runs 14 residues. CDR3 sequence (DNA): TGTGCCTGCAGCATTAGCGGGGGGGCAGAGACCCAGTACTTC. Protein: CACSISGGAETQYF.

This clonotype was counted only a few times. The CDR3, as DNA: TGTGCCAGCAGCTGGCGGGTCTTAGGGGAGCAGTACTTC. It specifies CASSWRVLGEQYF. J is TRBJ2-7 and V is TRBV11-2; possible D gene TRBD2, 5 bases. With 4 bases removed from V and 7 bases from J, the gap between germline ends came to 14 bases. The CDR3 loop spans 13 amino acids. Germline V gives CDR1 SGHAT, CDR2 FQNNGV. Combining the CDR3 with reference TRBV11-2 and TRBJ2-7 gives the whole variable domain EAGVAQSPRYKIIEKRQSVAFWCNPISGHATLYWYQQILGQGPKLLIQFQNNGVVDDSQLPKDRFSAERLKGVDSTLKIQPAKLEDSAVYLCASSWRVLGEQYFGPGTRLTVT.

This clonotype appeared a few times. This chain connects TRBV15 to TRBJ2-7; 7 bases map to TRBD1. Per germline, CDR1 LNHNV and CDR2 YYDKDF (reference sequence). The length of the CDR3 is 15 residues. After removal of 3 bases from V and 0 bases from J, the junction contained 5 bases not matched to a gene. CDR3: CATSSNRGVSYEQYF. In nucleotides, the CDR3 is TGTGCCACCAGCAGCAACAGGGGCGTCTCCTACGAGCAGTACTTC. Together with reference TRBV15 and TRBJ2-7, the CDR3 gives the full variable domain: DAMVIQNPRYQVTQFGKPVTLSCSQTLNHNVMYWYQQKSSQAPKLLFHYYDKDFNNEADTPDNFQSRRPNTSFCFLDIRSPGLGDTAMYLCATSSNRGVSYEQYFGPGTRLTVT.

The chain carries TRBV6-1 and TRBJ2-6; 12 nucleotides align to TRBD1. The CDR3 is 17 residues long. With V trimmed by 10 bases and J by 1 base, 8 bases remained unmatched. Per germline, CDR1 MNHNS and CDR2 SASEGT. In nucleotides, the CDR3 is TGTGCCACACGAGCGGGACAGGGGGCATCTGGGGCCAACGTCCTGACTTTC. This gives the protein CATRAGQGASGANVLTF.

This clonotype was recorded a few times. The J gene is TRBJ1-1, the V gene TRBV20-1; 8 bases map to TRBD1. Germline CDR1 and CDR2: DFQATT and SNEGSKA (reference sequence). The CDR3 contains 16 residues. With V trimmed by 3 bases and J by 1 base, 10 bases remained unmatched. The CDR3 bases are TGCAGTGCTAGGGACAGGGTGAGAGGACAGAACACTGAAGCTTTCTTT. Translated: CSARDRVRGQNTEAFF.